This TCR beta chain was identified during a study of OX40 agonist ivuxolimab in advanced cancers. Study-level background: In this trial design, patients received ivuxolimab intravenously at 0.01 to 10 mg/kg every 2 weeks. Patients receiving dose escalation had hepatocellular carcinoma, melanoma, renal cell or head and neck cancer. With a range of roughly 23 to 85, age averaged roughly 61 years, and around 83% were male.

This CDR3 region has 17 residues. The germline V and J ends were trimmed by 2 bases and 4 bases, with 15 bases remaining between them. Germline V gives CDR1 SEHNR, CDR2 FQNEAQ (reference sequence). Sequencing used immunoSEQ multiplex PCR; TCRdb keeps in-frame clones, though not all of them. The table lists 90,000 to 95,000 clones, around 80% of them singletons. Autoimmune disease history or systemic immunosuppression was exclusionary. Source: CD4+ or CD8+ T cells sorted from blood, taken in a trial of the OX40 agonist ivuxolimab. The sequence was collected from an adult with an advanced solid tumor such as melanoma, head and neck, liver or kidney cancer. The V gene is TRBV7-9, the J gene TRBJ2-6; D may be TRBD1 (6 bases). The CDR3 DNA sequence: TGTGCCAGCAGCTTATCCCACCGGACAGCAGGGGCCAACGTCCTGACTTTC. Translated: CASSLSHRTAGANVLTF.